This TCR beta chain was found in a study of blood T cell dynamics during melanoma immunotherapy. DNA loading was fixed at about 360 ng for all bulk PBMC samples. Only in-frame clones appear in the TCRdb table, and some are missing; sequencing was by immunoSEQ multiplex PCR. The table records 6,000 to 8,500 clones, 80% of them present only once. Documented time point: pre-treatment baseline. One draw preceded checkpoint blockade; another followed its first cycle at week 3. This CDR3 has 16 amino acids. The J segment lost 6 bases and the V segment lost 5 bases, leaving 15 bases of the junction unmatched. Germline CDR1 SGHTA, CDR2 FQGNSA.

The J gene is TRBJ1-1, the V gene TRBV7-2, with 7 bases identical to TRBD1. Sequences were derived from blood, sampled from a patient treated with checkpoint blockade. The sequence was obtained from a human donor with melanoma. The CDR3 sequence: CASSHGGRGLLAEAFF. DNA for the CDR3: TGTGCCAGCAGCCACGGGGGCAGGGGGTTGTTAGCTGAAGCTTTCTTT.